One TCR beta chain is described in this entry. Its antigen is still unknown. These data come from a study of cytomegalovirus exposure and HLA in healthy donors. Study results and caveats: Presence/absence analyses assumed roughly uniform sequencing depth across donors, which may not hold.

Trimming removed 5 bases from V and 7 bases from J, with 11 bases in between. Germline values: CDR1 MNHEY, CDR2 SVGAGI. The CDR3 length is 13 residues. Amplification used 60 Vbeta primers and 13 Jbeta primers. Sequencing used immunoSEQ multiplex PCR; TCRdb keeps in-frame clones, though not all of them. The sample lists tens of thousands of clones; roughly 79% were seen once. The receptor was derived from a female donor in good health and CMV-seronegative. Specimen: PBMCs. The V gene is TRBV6-5, the J gene TRBJ1-4; perhaps TRBD1 as D (6 bases). CDR3 sequence reads: CASSLGGGEKLFF. Written as DNA, the CDR3 is TGTGCCAGCAGTCTAGGGGGGGGTGAAAAACTGTTTTTT.